This T cell receptor (beta chain) came from a study of early stage breast cancer tumors. Each sample had two DNA replicates, 0.45 to 0.65 ug blood or approximately 1.5 ug tissue. TCRdb's copy holds only in-frame clones and misses some; the assay was immunoSEQ multiplex PCR. This table has fewer than 70,000 clones, roughly 80% appearing once. Worth noting for this clone: Its specificity is not known.

The study, taken as a whole, reports: Unsorted bulk genomic DNA sequencing lacked pairing and functional marker data.

Germline CDR1 and CDR2: SGHTA and FQGTGA. V lost 4 bases to trimming and J lost 8 bases, with 12 bases between them. The length of the CDR3 is 14 residues. Sequencing used blood. The receptor was derived from a person younger than 45 with breast cancer. The J gene is TRBJ1-6, the V gene TRBV7-3; maybe TRBD1 (6 bases). CDR3 protein: CASSSGQRYSPLHF. CDR3 coding DNA: TGTGCCAGCAGCTCCGGACAGAGATATTCACCCCTCCACTTT.